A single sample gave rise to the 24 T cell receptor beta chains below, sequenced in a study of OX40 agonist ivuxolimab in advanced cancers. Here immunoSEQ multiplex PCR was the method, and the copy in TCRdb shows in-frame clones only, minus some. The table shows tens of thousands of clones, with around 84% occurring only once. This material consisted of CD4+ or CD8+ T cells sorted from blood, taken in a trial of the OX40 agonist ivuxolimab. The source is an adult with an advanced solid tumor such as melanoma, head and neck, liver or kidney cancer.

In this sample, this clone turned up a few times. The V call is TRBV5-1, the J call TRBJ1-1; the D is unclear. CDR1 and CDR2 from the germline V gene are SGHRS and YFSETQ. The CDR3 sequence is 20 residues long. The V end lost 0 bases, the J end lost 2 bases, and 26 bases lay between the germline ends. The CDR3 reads CASSLVSGLSVAGLNTEAFF. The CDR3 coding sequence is TGCGCCAGCAGCTTGGTTAGCGGATTGTCCGTCGCAGGACTAAACACTGAAGCTTTCTTT.

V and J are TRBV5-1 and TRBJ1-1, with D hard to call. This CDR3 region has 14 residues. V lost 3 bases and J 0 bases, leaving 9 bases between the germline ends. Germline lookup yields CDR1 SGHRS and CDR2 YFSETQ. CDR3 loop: CASSSVEMNTEAFF. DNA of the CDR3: TGCGCCAGCAGCTCTGTAGAAATGAACACTGAAGCTTTCTTT.

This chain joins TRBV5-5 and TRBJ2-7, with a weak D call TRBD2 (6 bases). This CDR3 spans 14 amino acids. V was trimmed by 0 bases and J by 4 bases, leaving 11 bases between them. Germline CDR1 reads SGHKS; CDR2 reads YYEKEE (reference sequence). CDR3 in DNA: TGTGCCAGCAGCTTGGCCGAGGGGAGGTACGAGCAGTACTTC. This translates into CASSLAEGRYEQYF.

The CDR3: CASSSTGGKAGELFF. The CDR3, as DNA: TGTGCCAGCAGCTCGACAGGGGGGAAGGCCGGGGAGCTGTTTTTT. The gene calls are TRBV11-3 and TRBJ2-2; TRBD1 agrees at 9 bases. The CDR3 extends over 15 amino acids. The J segment lost 6 bases and the V segment lost 4 bases, leaving 6 bases of the junction unmatched. Looked up from germline, CDR1 is SGHNT and CDR2 is YENEEA.

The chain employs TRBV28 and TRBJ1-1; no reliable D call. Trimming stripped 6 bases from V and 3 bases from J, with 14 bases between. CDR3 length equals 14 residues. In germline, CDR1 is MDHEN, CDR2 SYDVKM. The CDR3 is CASRWPGGYTEAFF. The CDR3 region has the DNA TGTGCCAGCAGATGGCCGGGAGGCTACACTGAAGCTTTCTTT.

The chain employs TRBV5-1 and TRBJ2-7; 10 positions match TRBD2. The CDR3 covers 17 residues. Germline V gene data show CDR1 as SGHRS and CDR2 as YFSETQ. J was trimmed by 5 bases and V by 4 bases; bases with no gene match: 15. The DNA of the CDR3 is TGCGCCAGCAGCCCGTCCCGTACCGGGACTAGCGTCGACGAGCAGTACTTC. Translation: CASSPSRTGTSVDEQYF.

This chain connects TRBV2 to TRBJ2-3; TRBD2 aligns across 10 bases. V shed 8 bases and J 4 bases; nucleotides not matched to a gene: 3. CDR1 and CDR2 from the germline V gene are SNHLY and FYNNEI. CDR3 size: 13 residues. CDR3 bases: TGTGCCAGCGCCCTAGCGGGAGCAGATACGCAGTATTTT. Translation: CASALAGADTQYF.

The CDR3 DNA follows: TGTGCCAGCAGCACCTGGGGCTCTGGGGCCAACGTCCTGACTTTC. This encodes CASSTWGSGANVLTF. The rearrangement joins TRBV5-6 to TRBJ2-6, with D unclear. Trimming pared 4 bases from V and 0 bases from J, leaving 8 bases between. The CDR3 contains 15 residues. From germline, CDR1 is SGHDT and CDR2 YYEEEE.

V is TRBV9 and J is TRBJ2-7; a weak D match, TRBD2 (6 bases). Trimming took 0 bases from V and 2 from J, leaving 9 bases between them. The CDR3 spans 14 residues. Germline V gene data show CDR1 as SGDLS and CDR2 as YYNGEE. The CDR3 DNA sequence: TGTGCCAGCAGCGTAGCTGCGGGAACCTACGAGCAGTACTTC. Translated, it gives CASSVAAGTYEQYF. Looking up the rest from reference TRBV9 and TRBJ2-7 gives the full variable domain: DSGVTQTPKHLITATGQRVTLRCSPRSGDLSVYWYQQSLDQGLQFLIQYYNGEERAKGNILERFSAQQFPDLHSELNLSSLELGDSALYFCASSVAAGTYEQYFGPGTRLTVT.

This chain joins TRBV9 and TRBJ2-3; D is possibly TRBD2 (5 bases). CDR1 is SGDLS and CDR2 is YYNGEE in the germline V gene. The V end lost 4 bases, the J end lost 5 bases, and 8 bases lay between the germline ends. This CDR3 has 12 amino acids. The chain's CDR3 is CASSPEGDTQYF. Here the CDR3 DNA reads TGTGCCAGCAGCCCCGAGGGAGATACGCAGTATTTT.

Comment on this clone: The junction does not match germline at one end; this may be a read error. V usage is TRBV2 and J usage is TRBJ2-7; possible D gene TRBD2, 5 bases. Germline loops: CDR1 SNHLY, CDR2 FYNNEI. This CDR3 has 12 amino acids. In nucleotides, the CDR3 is TGTGCCAGCAGCCCCGAGCCAGGCGGGCGGTCCTTC. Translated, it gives CASSPEPGGRSF.

The DNA of the CDR3 is TGTGCCAGCAGCCCAGGGGGCCGGTACGAGCAGTACTTC. Translated: CASSPGGRYEQYF. The rearrangement uses TRBV11-2 and TRBJ2-5, with 8 bases aligning to TRBD1. The assigned J gene may be wrong: the sequence end matches TRBJ2-7 better. This CDR3 is built from 13 residues. Germline V gene data show CDR1 as SGHAT and CDR2 as FQNNGV.

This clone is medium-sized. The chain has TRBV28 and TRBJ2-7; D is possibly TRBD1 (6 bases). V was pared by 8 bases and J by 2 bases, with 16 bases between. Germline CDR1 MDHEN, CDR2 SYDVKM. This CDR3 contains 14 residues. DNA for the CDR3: TGTGCCAGCGCCCTGAACAGGGTTGCCTACGAGCAGTACTTC. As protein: CASALNRVAYEQYF.

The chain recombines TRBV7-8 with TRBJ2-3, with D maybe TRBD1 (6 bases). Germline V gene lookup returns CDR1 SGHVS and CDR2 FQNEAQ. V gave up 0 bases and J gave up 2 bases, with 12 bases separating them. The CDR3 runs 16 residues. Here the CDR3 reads CASSLATQGNTDTQYF. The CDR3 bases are TGTGCCAGCAGCTTAGCGACACAGGGAAACACAGATACGCAGTATTTT.

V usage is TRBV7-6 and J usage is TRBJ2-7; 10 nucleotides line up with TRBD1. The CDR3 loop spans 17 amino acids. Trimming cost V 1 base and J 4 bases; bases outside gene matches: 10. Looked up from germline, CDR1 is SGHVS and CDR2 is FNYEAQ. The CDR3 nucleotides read TGTGCCAGCAGCTTAGTAGGGACAGGGGATAATCCTTACGAGCAGTACTTC. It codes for CASSLVGTGDNPYEQYF.

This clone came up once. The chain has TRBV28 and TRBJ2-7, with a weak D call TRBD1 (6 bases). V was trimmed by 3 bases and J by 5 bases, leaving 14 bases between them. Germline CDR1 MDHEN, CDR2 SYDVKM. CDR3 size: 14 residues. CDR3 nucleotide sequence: TGTGCCAGCAGTTTGCACCAGACAGGTCACGAGCAGTACTTC. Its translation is CASSLHQTGHEQYF. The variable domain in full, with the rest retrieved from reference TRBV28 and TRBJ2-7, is DVKVTQSSRYLVKRTGEKVFLECVQDMDHENMFWYRQDPGLGLRLIYFSYDVKMKEKGDIPEGYSVSREKKERFSLILESASTNQTSMYLCASSLHQTGHEQYFGPGTRLTVT.

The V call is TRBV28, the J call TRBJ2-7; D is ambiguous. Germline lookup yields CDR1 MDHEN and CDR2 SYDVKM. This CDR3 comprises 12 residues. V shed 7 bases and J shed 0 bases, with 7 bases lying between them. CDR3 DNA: TGTGCCAGCAAGGCGAGCTCCTACGAGCAGTACTTC. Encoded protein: CASKASSYEQYF.

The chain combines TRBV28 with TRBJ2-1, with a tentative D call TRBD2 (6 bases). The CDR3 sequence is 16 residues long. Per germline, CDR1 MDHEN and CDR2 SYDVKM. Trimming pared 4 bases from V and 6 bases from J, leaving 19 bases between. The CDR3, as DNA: TGTGCCAGCAGTTGGAATATGGCCGGGGGACCCAATGAGCAGTTCTTC. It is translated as CASSWNMAGGPNEQFF.

Here the CDR3 DNA reads TGTGCCAGCAGTCCTGGACAGGGGTATGGGGATGAGCAGTTCTTC. Amino acids: CASSPGQGYGDEQFF. The chain couples TRBV28 to TRBJ2-1, with 9 nucleotides matching TRBD1. The CDR3 runs 15 residues. Trimming at V came to 5 bases and at J to 8 bases, leaving 10 bases not matched to a gene. Per the germline V gene, CDR1 is MDHEN and CDR2 is SYDVKM.

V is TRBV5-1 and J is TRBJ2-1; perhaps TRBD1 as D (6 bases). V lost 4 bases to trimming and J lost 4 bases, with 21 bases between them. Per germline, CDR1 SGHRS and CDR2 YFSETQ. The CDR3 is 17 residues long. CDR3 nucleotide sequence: TGCGCCAGCAGCCGGGCCGGCCTCCAAAGGGGGTACAATGAGCAGTTCTTC. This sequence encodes CASSRAGLQRGYNEQFF.

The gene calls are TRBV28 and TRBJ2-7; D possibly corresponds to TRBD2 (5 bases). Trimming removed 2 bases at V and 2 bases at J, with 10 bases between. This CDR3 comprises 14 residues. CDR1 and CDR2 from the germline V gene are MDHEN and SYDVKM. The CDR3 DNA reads TGTGCCAGCAGTTTAGGCGGGCCCGCCTACGAGCAGTACTTC. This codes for CASSLGGPAYEQYF. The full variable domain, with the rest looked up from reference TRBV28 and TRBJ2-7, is DVKVTQSSRYLVKRTGEKVFLECVQDMDHENMFWYRQDPGLGLRLIYFSYDVKMKEKGDIPEGYSVSREKKERFSLILESASTNQTSMYLCASSLGGPAYEQYFGPGTRLTVT.

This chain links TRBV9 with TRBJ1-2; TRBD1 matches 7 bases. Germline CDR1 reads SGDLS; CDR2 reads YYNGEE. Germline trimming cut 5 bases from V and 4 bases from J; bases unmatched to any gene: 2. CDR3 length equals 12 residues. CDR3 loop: CASRTGIYGYTF. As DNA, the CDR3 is TGTGCCAGCAGGACAGGGATCTATGGCTACACCTTC.

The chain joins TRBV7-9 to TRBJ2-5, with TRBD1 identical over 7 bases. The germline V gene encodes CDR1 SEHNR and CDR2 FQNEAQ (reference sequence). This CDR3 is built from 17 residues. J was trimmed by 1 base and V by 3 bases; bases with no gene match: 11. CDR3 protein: CASSFLSGQTFQETQYF. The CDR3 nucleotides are TGTGCCAGCAGCTTTCTTTCGGGACAGACCTTCCAAGAGACCCAGTACTTC. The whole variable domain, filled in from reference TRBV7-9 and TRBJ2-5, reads DTGVSQNPRHKITKRGQNVTFRCDPISEHNRLYWYRQTLGQGPEFLTYFQNEAQLEKSRLLSDRFSAERPKGSFSTLEIQRTEQGDSAMYLCASSFLSGQTFQETQYFGPGTRLLVL.

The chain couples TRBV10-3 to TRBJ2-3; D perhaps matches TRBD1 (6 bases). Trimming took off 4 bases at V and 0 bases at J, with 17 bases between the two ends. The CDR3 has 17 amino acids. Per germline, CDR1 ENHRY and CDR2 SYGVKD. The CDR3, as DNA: TGTGCCATCAGTGGGAACAGGGCCCAGGGAAGCACAGATACGCAGTATTTT. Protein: CAISGNRAQGSTDTQYF.